A single sample is the source of the 21 T cell receptor beta chains below, sequenced in a study of radiotherapy plus CTLA-4 blockade in lung cancer. Assay: immunoSEQ multiplex PCR; the TCRdb copy retains only in-frame clones and omits some. The data hold 55,000 to 70,000 clones, with 70% to 85% observed a single time. The sequencing here drew on peripheral blood, taken from a patient treated with radiotherapy plus ipilimumab. These receptors were obtained from a human donor with non-small cell lung cancer who had a complete response to radiotherapy plus ipilimumab.

CDR3 loop: CASSGGLQQVTNEKLFF. CDR3 coding DNA: TGTGCCAGCAGCGGGGGCTTACAGCAAGTAACTAATGAAAAACTGTTTTTT. This chain links TRBV5-6 with TRBJ1-4; D is perhaps TRBD1 (6 bases). V dropped 4 bases and J dropped 1 base, with 17 bases sitting between them. The germline V gene encodes CDR1 SGHDT and CDR2 YYEEEE. This CDR3 comprises 17 residues. Based on the CDR3 plus reference TRBV5-6 and TRBJ1-4, the full variable domain is DAGVTQSPTHLIKTRGQQVTLRCSPKSGHDTVSWYQQALGQGPQFIFQYYEEEERQRGNFPDRFSGHQFPNYSSELNVNALLLGDSALYLCASSGGLQQVTNEKLFFGSGTQLSVL.

This sequence joins TRBV7-2 and TRBJ1-5; D possibly corresponds to TRBD1 (5 bases). Germline CDR1 reads SGHTA; CDR2 reads FQGNSA. The CDR3 is 17 amino acids. V dropped 2 bases and J dropped 0 bases, with 14 bases sitting between them. The chain's CDR3 is CASSLRWTPYSNQPQHF. The CDR3 nucleotides are TGTGCCAGCAGCTTACGCTGGACACCCTATAGCAATCAGCCCCAGCATTTT.

J is TRBJ1-5 and V is TRBV6-5; 7 nucleotides align to TRBD1. This CDR3 spans 14 amino acids. Germline V gene sequence: CDR1 MNHEY, CDR2 SVGAGI. V dropped 2 bases and J dropped 6; count of bases not matched to a gene: 4. The CDR3 loop reads CASSYERGLQPQHF. The CDR3 nucleotides are TGTGCCAGCAGTTACGAGAGGGGGCTTCAGCCCCAGCATTTT.

The chain carries TRBV20-1 and TRBJ1-1, with D hard to call. The CDR3 consists of 10 residues. V dropped 7 bases and J dropped 8 bases, with 11 bases sitting between them. The germline CDR1 and CDR2 sequences are DFQATT and SNEGSKA (reference sequence). CDR3 DNA sequence: TGCAGTGGAGCACAGACGGAAGCTTTCTTT. It yields the protein CSGAQTEAFF.

The chain couples TRBV4-3 to TRBJ1-2; D gene ambiguous. The V end was cut by 4 bases, the J end by 4 bases, with 10 bases between. The CDR3 has 13 amino acids. Looked up from germline, CDR1 is LGHNA and CDR2 is YSLEER. The CDR3 protein is CASSRKRGYGYTF. The CDR3 DNA is TGCGCCAGCAGCCGGAAAAGAGGCTATGGCTACACCTTC.

This clone came up once. The chain joins TRBV18 to TRBJ2-5; TRBD2 matches 12 bases. The germline CDR1 and CDR2 sequences are KGHSH and LQKENI. This CDR3 has 15 amino acids. J gave up 5 bases and V 3 bases, and 4 bases lay outside the gene matches. For the CDR3, the DNA is TGTGCCAGCTCACCGACTAGCGGGAGTCAGGAGACCCAGTACTTC. Amino acid sequence: CASSPTSGSQETQYF.

The rearrangement links TRBV4-3 to TRBJ2-1, with 15 positions matching TRBD2. V gave up 4 bases and J gave up 4 bases; unmatched junction bases: 17. The CDR3 sequence is 21 residues long. Germline assignment: CDR1 LGHNA and CDR2 YSLEER. The CDR3 loop is CASSLIMTAGTSGGLYNEQFF. CDR3 nucleotide sequence: TGCGCCAGCAGCCTAATTATGACCGCCGGGACTAGCGGGGGGTTATACAATGAGCAGTTCTTC.

This clone has a handful of counts. The CDR3 sequence is CASSTGTGSYEQYF. CDR3 bases: TGTGCCAGCAGTACCGGGACAGGGTCATACGAGCAGTACTTC. The chain recombines TRBV27 with TRBJ2-7, with 9 positions matching TRBD1. Germline-derived CDR1 and CDR2 are MNHEY and SMNVEV (reference sequence). V lost 5 bases, J lost 4 bases, and 6 bases stayed unmatched. The CDR3 has 14 residues.

The chain recombines TRBV5-6 with TRBJ1-2, with D possibly matching TRBD1 (5 bases). Trimming took 0 bases from V and 6 from J, leaving 12 bases between them. Germline-derived CDR1 and CDR2 are SGHDT and YYEEEE. The CDR3 has 14 residues. For the CDR3, the DNA is TGTGCCAGCAGCTTGGAGCCAGGGTCCCATGGCTACACCTTC. Translated, it gives CASSLEPGSHGYTF.

In this sample, this clone turned up a few times. The chain is built from TRBV19 and TRBJ2-2; D uncertain. Germline CDR1 is LNHDA and CDR2 is SQIVND (reference sequence). V lost 7 bases, J lost 4 bases, and 10 bases lay in between. The CDR3 spans 13 residues. The CDR3 nucleotides read TGTGCCAGTAATGGGCTAACCACCGGGGAGCTGTTTTTT. As protein: CASNGLTTGELFF.

The J gene is TRBJ2-5, the V gene TRBV7-9; D is possibly TRBD1 (6 bases). V lost 5 bases and J 3 bases, leaving 10 bases between the germline ends. CDR1 is SEHNR and CDR2 is FQNEAQ in the germline V gene (reference sequence). The CDR3 runs 13 residues. The CDR3 sequence: CASSKEGEETQYF. The CDR3 DNA follows: TGTGCCAGCAGCAAAGAGGGGGAAGAGACCCAGTACTTC.

This chain uses TRBV5-6 with TRBJ1-5; 7 bases match TRBD1. The CDR3 is made up of 17 amino acids. Germline CDR1 is SGHDT and CDR2 is YYEEEE. The V and J ends lost 1 base and 4 bases, in that order; junction bases with no gene match: 11. CDR3 coding DNA: TGTGCCAGCAGCTTGTATGCAACAGGGGTCCGTAATCAGCCCCAGCATTTT. Its protein is CASSLYATGVRNQPQHF.

This clone is a singleton in its sample. V is TRBV5-1 and J is TRBJ2-7; 7 nucleotides align to TRBD1. CDR1 SGHRS and CDR2 YFSETQ come from the germline V gene. The CDR3 covers 13 residues. V trimming: 4 bases; J trimming: 0 bases; junction bases outside the gene matches: 1. The CDR3, as DNA: TGCGCCAGCAGCGCAGGGGGCTCCTACGAGCAGTACTTC. The encoded protein is CASSAGGSYEQYF.

This clone was counted between two and nine times. J is TRBJ1-6 and V is TRBV5-6; TRBD1 might be the D (6 bases). Germline-derived CDR1 and CDR2 are SGHDT and YYEEEE. This CDR3 has 16 residues. Trimming stripped 1 base from V and 0 bases from J, with 8 bases between. The CDR3 loop is CASSLTGSSYNSPLHF. In DNA, the CDR3 is TGTGCCAGCAGCTTGACAGGGAGCTCCTATAATTCACCCCTCCACTTT. Supplemented by reference TRBV5-6 and TRBJ1-6, the full variable domain reads DAGVTQSPTHLIKTRGQQVTLRCSPKSGHDTVSWYQQALGQGPQFIFQYYEEEERQRGNFPDRFSGHQFPNYSSELNVNALLLGDSALYLCASSLTGSSYNSPLHFGNGTRLTVT.

The chain couples TRBV11-3 to TRBJ1-1; D is perhaps TRBD1 (5 bases). There are 12 residues in the CDR3. From germline, CDR1 is SGHNT and CDR2 YENEEA. The V gene lost 5 bases and the J gene lost 6 bases, with 10 bases spanning the gap. The CDR3 nucleotides read TGTGCCAGCAGCGCAGGGATCCCTGAAGCTTTCTTT. This gives the protein CASSAGIPEAFF.

This clone was seen only once. The chain is built from TRBV18 and TRBJ2-1; possible D gene TRBD1, 6 bases. The CDR3 runs to 14 residues. Germline CDR1 is KGHSH and CDR2 is LQKENI. Trimming removed 6 bases at V and 6 bases at J, with 15 bases between. CDR3 bases: TGTGCCAGCTCGCAAAACAGGGTCCCCAATGAGCAGTTCTTC. Translation gives CASSQNRVPNEQFF. The full variable domain, its missing parts supplied by reference TRBV18 and TRBJ2-1, is NAGVMQNPRHLVRRRGQEARLRCSPMKGHSHVYWYRQLPEEGLKFMVYLQKENIIDESGMPKERFSAEFPKEGPSILRIQQVVRGDSAAYFCASSQNRVPNEQFFGPGTRLTVL.

This chain connects TRBV7-9 to TRBJ2-1, with TRBD2 matching over 9 bases. Losses at the gene ends were 0 bases for V and 9 bases for J; bases not matched to a gene: 9. This CDR3 is built from 16 residues. Germline-derived CDR1 and CDR2 are SEHNR and FQNEAQ (reference sequence). The CDR3 DNA is TGTGCCAGCAGCTTAGCGTCAAGCGGGAGGAACGTTGAGCAGTTCTTC. It codes for CASSLASSGRNVEQFF.

This sequence joins TRBV2 and TRBJ2-3, with D perhaps matching TRBD2 (5 bases). The CDR3 runs 10 residues. Germline V gene sequence: CDR1 SNHLY, CDR2 FYNNEI. V was pared by 8 bases and J by 15 bases, with 15 bases between. This CDR3 reads CASRVEGFYF. CDR3 DNA sequence: TGTGCCAGCCGCGTTGAGGGCTTCTATTTT.

The chain is built from TRBV4-1 and TRBJ1-5, with 9 bases that match TRBD1. The CDR3 runs to 20 residues. CDR1 is MGHRA and CDR2 is YSYEKL in the germline V gene. Trimming removed 3 bases from V and 0 bases from J; junction bases left unmatched: 15. The CDR3 loop reads CASSQSPLGQGTYSNQPQHF. CDR3 bases: TGCGCCAGCAGCCAGAGCCCACTTGGACAGGGGACATATAGCAATCAGCCCCAGCATTTT.

V and J are TRBV11-2 and TRBJ1-4, with 9 bases lining up with TRBD1. The V segment lost 6 bases and the J segment 7 bases; nucleotides outside the gene matches: 6. From germline, CDR1 is SGHAT and CDR2 FQNNGV. CDR3 length: 14 residues. CDR3 in DNA: TGTGCCAGCAGTTCCGGGACAGGGAGTGAAAAACTGTTTTTT. Its translation is CASSSGTGSEKLFF.

This chain connects TRBV7-9 to TRBJ1-1; D unclear. Trimming left V 3 bases short and J 2 bases short, with 10 bases between. This CDR3 is 14 amino acids long. The germline gives CDR1 SEHNR, CDR2 FQNEAQ (reference sequence). The CDR3 reads CASSFTGGNTEAFF. The CDR3 DNA sequence: TGTGCCAGCAGCTTCACGGGAGGAAACACTGAAGCTTTCTTT.